This T cell receptor (beta chain) was sequenced during a study of T cells in Graves' hyperthyroidism and ophthalmopathy. TCR beta CDR3 regions were amplified from RNA transcripts. The HTBI primer set served for first-round RT-PCR of the TCR CDR3. From the multiplex PCR reads, TCRdb called clonotypes with MiXCR, one entry per CDR3 protein. This sample has over 700,000 distinct CDR3 sequences, with 35% found just once. This CDR3 contains 17 residues. The junction had 9 bases not matched to a gene; V was cut back by 1 base and J by 4 bases. Looked up from germline, CDR1 is SEHNR and CDR2 is FQNEAQ (reference sequence). Patients with uncontrolled infections, other autoimmune diseases, pregnancy or lactation were excluded.

This receptor was taken from a woman aged 40 to 55 with Graves' hyperthyroidism. Specimen: blood. The chain is built from TRBV7-9 and TRBJ1-4, with TRBD1 matching 7 bases. Here the CDR3 DNA reads TGTGCCAGCAGCTTAGATGGCAGGGGGAAGGATAATGAAAAACTGTTTTTT. Protein: CASSLDGRGKDNEKLFF.